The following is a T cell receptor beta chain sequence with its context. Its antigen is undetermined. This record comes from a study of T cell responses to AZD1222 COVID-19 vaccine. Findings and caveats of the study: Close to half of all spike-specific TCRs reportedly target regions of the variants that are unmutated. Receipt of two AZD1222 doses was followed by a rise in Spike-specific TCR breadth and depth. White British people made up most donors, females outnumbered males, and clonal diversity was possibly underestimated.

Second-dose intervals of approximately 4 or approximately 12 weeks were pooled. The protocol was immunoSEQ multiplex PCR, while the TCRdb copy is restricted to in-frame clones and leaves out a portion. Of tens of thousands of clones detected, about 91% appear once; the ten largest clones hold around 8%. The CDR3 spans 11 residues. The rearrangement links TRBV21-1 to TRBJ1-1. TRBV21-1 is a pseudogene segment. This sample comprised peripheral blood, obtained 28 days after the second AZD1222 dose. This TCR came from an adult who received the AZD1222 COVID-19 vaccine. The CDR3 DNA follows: TGTGCCACCAGGGGGGGAACTGAAGCTTTCTTT. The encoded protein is CATRGGTEAFF.